The rows below give T cell receptor beta chains drawn from one sample of a study of CD8 T cells in ankylosing spondylitis. Using its own MiXCR run on the 5' RACE reads, TCRdb lists one record per CDR3 protein. This repertoire shows fewer than 650,000 distinct CDR3 sequences, roughly 13% found once; its top ten account for 6.5% to 7%. The sample comprised blood, either unsorted or a sorted T cell fraction (not recorded which). These receptors all come from a male donor with ankylosing spondylitis. Each CDR3 is given with its conserved first and last residue.

>TRBJ2-3|TRBV29-1
CSVARLISTDTQYF
>TRBJ2-1|TRBV11-2
CASSLGQGGYEQFF
>TRBJ2-2|TRBV12-3/TRBV12-4
CASRNLEGSGELFF
>TRBJ2-5|TRBV5-1
CASSLSGESETQYF
>TRBJ1-1|TRBV27
CASSPTAPVGAFF
>TRBJ2-1|TRBV27
CASSDTRGQGGVRRYNEQFF
>TRBJ2-1|TRBV6-1
CASSDWASGSTYNEQFF
>TRBJ2-5|TRBV3-1
CASSQALTSGRLGSQYF
>TRBJ2-5|TRBV12-3/TRBV12-4
CASTAGQAGETQYF
>TRBJ2-5|TRBV10-3
CAISPVKRETQYF
>TRBJ2-2|TRBV5-1
CASSPGTGWNTGELFF
>TRBJ1-1|TRBV18
CASSSGVETEAFF
>TRBJ2-5|TRBV29-1
CSFGQSKETQYF
>TRBJ2-1|TRBV24-1
CATSDPRGIRDNEQFF
>TRBJ2-3|TRBV5-4
CASNNRGGDTDTQYF
>TRBJ2-7|TRBV9
CASSPGRIAYEQYF
>TRBJ1-5|TRBV12-3/TRBV12-4
CASKYRVAGPQHF
>TRBJ2-5|TRBV7-9
CASTVGETQYF
>TRBJ2-7|TRBV6-1
CASRLLRGTGIYEQYF
>TRBJ1-1|TRBV7-9
CASSPRARTEGSEAFF
>TRBJ2-2|TRBV5-1
CASSLEPGTGELFF
>TRBJ1-4|TRBV4-1
CASSQNYLGEKEKLFF
>TRBJ2-3|TRBV11-2
CASSLGSGAGYF
>TRBJ1-2|TRBV6-5
CASMLGGGYTF
>TRBJ2-3|TRBV4-1
CASSQSRSGTSGSPDTQYF
>TRBJ1-5|TRBV15
CATSRMRNELGPQHF
>TRBJ1-4|TRBV5-1
CASSLAAGEKLFF
>TRBJ1-2|TRBV6-5
CASSYSFLYGYTF
>TRBJ1-1|TRBV2
CASSSQIGTEAFF
>TRBJ1-5|TRBV6-6
CASSYSGTDSMHF
>TRBJ1-4|TRBV7-2
CASSFIRRGAGEKLFF
>TRBJ2-3|TRBV5-1
CASSPTSVTDTQYF